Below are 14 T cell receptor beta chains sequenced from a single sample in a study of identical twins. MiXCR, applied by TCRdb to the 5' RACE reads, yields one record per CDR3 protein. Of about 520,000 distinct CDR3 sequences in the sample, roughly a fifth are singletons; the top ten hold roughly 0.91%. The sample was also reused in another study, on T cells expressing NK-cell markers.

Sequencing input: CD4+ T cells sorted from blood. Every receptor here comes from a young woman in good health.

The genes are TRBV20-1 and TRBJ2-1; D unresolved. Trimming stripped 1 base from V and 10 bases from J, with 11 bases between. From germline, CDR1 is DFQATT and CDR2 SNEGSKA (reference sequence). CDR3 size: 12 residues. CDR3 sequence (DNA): TGCAGTGCTAGAGGAAACGGACGGGAGCAGTTCTTC. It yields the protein CSARGNGREQFF.

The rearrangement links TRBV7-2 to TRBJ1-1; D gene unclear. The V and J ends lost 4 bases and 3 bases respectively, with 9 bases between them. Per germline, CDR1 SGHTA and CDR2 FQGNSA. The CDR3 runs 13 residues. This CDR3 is CASSSYGDTEAFF. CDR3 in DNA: TGTGCCAGCAGCTCCTACGGGGACACTGAAGCTTTCTTT.

The CDR3 DNA reads as TGCGCCAGCAGCTTGGACTGGGGTTATGGCTACACCTTC. Its translation is CASSLDWGYGYTF. The V call is TRBV5-1, the J call TRBJ1-2; D remains ambiguous. The germline gives CDR1 SGHRS, CDR2 YFSETQ. The V gene lost 0 bases and the J gene lost 5 bases, with 8 bases spanning the gap. This CDR3 has 13 amino acids.

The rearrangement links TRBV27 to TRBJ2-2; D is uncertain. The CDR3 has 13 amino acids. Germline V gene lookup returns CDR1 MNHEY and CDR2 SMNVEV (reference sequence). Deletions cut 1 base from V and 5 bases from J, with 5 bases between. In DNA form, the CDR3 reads TGTGCCAGCAGTTTATGGGGAACCGGGGAGCTGTTTTTT. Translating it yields CASSLWGTGELFF.

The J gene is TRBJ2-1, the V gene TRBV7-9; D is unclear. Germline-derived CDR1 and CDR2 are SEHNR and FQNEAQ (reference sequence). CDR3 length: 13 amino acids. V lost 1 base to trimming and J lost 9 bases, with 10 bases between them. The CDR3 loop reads CASSLGTVAEQFF. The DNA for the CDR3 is TGTGCCAGCAGCTTAGGGACGGTGGCTGAGCAGTTCTTC.

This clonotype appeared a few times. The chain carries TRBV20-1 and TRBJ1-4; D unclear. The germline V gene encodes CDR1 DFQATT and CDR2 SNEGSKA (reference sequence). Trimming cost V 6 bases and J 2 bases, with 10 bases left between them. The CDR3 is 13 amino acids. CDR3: CSANVRTNEKLFF. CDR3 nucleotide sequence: TGCAGTGCGAACGTCAGGACTAATGAAAAACTGTTTTTT.

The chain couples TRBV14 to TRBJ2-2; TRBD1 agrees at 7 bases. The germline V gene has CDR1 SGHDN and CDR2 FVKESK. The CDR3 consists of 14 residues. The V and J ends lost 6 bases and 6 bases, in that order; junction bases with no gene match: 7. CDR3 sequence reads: CASRVQTGSGELFF. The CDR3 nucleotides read TGTGCCAGCAGGGTACAGACAGGGTCCGGGGAGCTGTTTTTT.

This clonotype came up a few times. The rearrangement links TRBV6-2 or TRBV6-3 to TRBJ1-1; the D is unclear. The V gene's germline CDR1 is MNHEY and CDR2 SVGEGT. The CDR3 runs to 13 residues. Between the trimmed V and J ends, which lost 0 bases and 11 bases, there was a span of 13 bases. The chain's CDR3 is CASSYSNKMNAFF. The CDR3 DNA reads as TGTGCCAGCAGTTACTCAAACAAGATGAATGCTTTCTTT.

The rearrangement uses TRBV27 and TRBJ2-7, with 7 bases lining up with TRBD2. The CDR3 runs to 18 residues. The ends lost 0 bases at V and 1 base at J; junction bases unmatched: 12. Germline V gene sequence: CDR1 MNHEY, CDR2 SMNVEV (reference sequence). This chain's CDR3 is CASSLSRGIAYPSYEQYF. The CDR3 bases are TGTGCCAGCAGTTTATCGCGGGGGATAGCGTACCCATCCTACGAGCAGTACTTC.

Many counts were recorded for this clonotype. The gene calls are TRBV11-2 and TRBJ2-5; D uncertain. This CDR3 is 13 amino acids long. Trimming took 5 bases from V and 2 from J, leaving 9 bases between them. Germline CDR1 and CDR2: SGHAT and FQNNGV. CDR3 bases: TGTGCCAGCAGCAAGGGTCTTCAAGAGACCCAGTACTTC. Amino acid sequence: CASSKGLQETQYF.

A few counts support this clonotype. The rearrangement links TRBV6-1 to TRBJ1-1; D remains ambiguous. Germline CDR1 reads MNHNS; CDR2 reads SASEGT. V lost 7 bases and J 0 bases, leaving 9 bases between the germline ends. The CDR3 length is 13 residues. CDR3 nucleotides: TGTGCCAGCAATAAGGTTATGAACACTGAAGCTTTCTTT. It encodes CASNKVMNTEAFF.

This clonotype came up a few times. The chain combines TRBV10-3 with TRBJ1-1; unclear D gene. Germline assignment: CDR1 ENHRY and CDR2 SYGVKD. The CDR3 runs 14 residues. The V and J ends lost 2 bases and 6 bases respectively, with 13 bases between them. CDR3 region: CAISEGGRRPEAFF. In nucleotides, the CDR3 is TGTGCCATCAGTGAGGGCGGGAGACGGCCTGAAGCTTTCTTT.

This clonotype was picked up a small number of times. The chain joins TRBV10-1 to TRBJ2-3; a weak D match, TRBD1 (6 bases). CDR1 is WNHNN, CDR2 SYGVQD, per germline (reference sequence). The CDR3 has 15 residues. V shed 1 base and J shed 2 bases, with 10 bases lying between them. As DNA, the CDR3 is TGCGCCAGCAGTGAGTGGACAGCAAACACAGATACGCAGTATTTT. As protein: CASSEWTANTDTQYF.

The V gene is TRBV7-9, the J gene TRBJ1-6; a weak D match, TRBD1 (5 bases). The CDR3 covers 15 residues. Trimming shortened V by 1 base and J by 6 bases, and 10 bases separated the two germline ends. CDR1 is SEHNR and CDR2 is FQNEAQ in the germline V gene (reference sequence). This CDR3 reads CASSLEGQFNSPLHF. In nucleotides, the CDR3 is TGTGCCAGCAGCTTAGAGGGGCAGTTTAATTCACCCCTCCACTTT.